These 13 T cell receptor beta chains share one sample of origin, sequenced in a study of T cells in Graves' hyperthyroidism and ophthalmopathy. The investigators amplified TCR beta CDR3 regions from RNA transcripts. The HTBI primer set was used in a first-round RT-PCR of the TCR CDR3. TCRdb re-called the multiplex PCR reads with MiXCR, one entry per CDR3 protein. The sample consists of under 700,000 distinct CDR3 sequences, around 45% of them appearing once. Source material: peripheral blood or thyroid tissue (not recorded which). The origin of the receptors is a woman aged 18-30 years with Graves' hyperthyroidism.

CDR3 nucleotides: TGTGCCAGCACCCCCGGGTCACAGGGGTTTGTTGGCTACACCTTC. Translation gives CASTPGSQGFVGYTF. This chain links TRBV25-1 with TRBJ1-2; 7 bases are shared with TRBD1. The length of the CDR3 is 15 residues. J lost 7 bases, V lost 7 bases, and 15 bases had no gene match. Germline CDR1 is MGHDK and CDR2 is SYGVNS.

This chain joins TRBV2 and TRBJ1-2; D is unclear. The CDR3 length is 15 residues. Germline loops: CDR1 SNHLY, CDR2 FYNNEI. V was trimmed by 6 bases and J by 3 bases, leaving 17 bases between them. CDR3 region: CASSLIGHSYYGYTF. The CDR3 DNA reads TGTGCCAGCAGCTTAATCGGTCATTCCTACTATGGCTACACCTTC.

DNA of the CDR3: TGTGCCAGTAGTGCTTGGGACAGGGAATATCAGCCCCAGCATTTT. Translated: CASSAWDREYQPQHF. The chain joins TRBV19 to TRBJ1-5; 9 bases are a match to TRBD1. The CDR3 runs to 15 residues. Germline V gene lookup returns CDR1 LNHDA and CDR2 SQIVND (reference sequence). V lost 5 bases, J lost 5 bases, and 7 bases stayed unmatched.

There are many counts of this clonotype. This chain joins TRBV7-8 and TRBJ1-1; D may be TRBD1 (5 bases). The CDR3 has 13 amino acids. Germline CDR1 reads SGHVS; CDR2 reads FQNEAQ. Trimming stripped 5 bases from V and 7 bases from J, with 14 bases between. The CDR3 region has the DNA TGTGCCAGCAGCCCCTCTGGGGGTGGTGAAGCTTTCTTT. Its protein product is CASSPSGGGEAFF.

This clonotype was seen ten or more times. In DNA, the CDR3 is TGTGCCAGCGGGTCCGACAACTATGGCTACACCTTC. This gives the protein CASGSDNYGYTF. This chain links TRBV19 with TRBJ1-2, with unresolved D. Germline CDR1 LNHDA, CDR2 SQIVND (reference sequence). V lost 9 bases to trimming and J lost 2 bases, with 10 bases between them. The CDR3 is 12 amino acids.

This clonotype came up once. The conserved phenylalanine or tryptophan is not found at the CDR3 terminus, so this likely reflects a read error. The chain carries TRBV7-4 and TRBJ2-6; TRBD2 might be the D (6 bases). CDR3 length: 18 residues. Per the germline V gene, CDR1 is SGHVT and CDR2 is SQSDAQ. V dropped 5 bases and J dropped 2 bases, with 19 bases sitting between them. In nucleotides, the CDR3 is TGTGCCAGCAGCCCTAGCGTTGGGGGATCGGCTGGGGCCAACGTCCTGACTCTC. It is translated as CASSPSVGGSAGANVLTL.

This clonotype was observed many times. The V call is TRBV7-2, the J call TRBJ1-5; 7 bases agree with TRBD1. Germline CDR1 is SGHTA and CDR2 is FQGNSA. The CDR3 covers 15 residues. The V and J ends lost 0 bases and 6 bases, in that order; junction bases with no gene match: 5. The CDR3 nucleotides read TGTGCCAGCAGCTTAGCGGGAGGGGGCGTTCAGCCCCAGCATTTT. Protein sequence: CASSLAGGGVQPQHF.

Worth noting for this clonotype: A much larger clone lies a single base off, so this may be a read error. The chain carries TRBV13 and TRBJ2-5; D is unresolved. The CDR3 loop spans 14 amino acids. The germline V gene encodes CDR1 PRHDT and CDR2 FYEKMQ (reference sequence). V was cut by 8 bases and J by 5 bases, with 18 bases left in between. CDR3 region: CASGPHLAEETQYF. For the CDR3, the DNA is TGTGCCAGCGGCCCACACCTTGCAGAGGAGACCCAGTACTTC. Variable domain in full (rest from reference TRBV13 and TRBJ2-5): AAGVIQSPRHLIKEKRETATLKCYPIPRHDTVYWYQQGPGQDPQFLISFYEKMQSDKGSIPDRFSAQQFSDYHSELNMSSLELGDSALYFCASGPHLAEETQYFGPGTRLLVL.

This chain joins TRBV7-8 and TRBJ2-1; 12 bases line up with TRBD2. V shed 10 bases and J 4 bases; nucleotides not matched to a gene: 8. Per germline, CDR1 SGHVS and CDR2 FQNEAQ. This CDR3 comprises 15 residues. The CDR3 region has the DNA TGTGCCATCAGTCCTGGGACTAGCGGGTACAATGAGCAGTTCTTC. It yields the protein CAISPGTSGYNEQFF.

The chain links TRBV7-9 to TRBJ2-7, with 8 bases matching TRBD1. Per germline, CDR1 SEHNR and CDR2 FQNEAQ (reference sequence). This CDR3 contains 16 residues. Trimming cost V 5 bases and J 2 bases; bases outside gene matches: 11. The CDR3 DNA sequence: TGTGCCAGCAGCGCCGATCCCGGGACAGGTGCCTACGAGCAGTACTTC. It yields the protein CASSADPGTGAYEQYF.

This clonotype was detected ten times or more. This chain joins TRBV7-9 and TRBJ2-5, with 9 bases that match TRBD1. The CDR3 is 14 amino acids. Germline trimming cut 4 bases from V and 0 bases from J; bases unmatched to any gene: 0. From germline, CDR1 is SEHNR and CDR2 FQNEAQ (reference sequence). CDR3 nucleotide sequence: TGTGCCAGCAGCTGGGACAGGGACCAAGAGACCCAGTACTTC. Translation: CASSWDRDQETQYF.

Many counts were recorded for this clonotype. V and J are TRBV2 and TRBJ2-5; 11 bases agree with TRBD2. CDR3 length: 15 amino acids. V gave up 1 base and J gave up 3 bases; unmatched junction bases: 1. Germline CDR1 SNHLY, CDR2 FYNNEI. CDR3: CASSEELAGEETQYF. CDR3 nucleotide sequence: TGTGCCAGCAGTGAAGAACTAGCGGGAGAAGAGACCCAGTACTTC.

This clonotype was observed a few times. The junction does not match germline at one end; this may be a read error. CDR3 DNA sequence: TGTGCCAGCAGCCAAGAACCTAGCGCCGGGGAGCTGCTTTTT. Encoded protein: CASSQEPSAGELLF. This chain joins TRBV7-9 and TRBJ2-2; possibly TRBD2 for D (6 bases). Germline-derived CDR1 and CDR2 are SEHNR and FQNEAQ (reference sequence). This CDR3 has 14 residues.